The TCR beta chain described here comes from a study of blood T cell repertoires in COVID-19. Study context: Acute and convalescent COVID-19 specimens originated in the United States, Italy and Spain. Sources were T cells, B-cell-depleted T cells, or PBMCs; the material itself was cDNA or gDNA.

CDR1 and CDR2 (germline): MNHEY, SMNVEV (reference sequence). The V end lost 6 bases, the J end lost 8 bases, and 17 bases lay between the germline ends. This CDR3 has 14 residues. Authors' analysis steps: Amplifying reference gene primers gave estimates of nucleated cell counts. TCRdb's copy holds only in-frame clones and misses some; the assay was immunoSEQ multiplex PCR. The V and J calls and clone size were taken over from that table, and D and trimming were inferred from the DNA. The data show roughly 53,000 clones, 90% seen once. Sequencing used peripheral blood. The chain uses TRBV27 and TRBJ1-5; D not resolved. The sequence was obtained from a human donor in a cohort sampled during active COVID-19. DNA for the CDR3: TGTGCCAGCAGCAACAACGTATTAAGAAAGCCCCAGCATTTT. This translates into CASSNNVLRKPQHF.